These 16 T cell receptor beta chains originate from one sample sequenced in a study of a mutant IDH1 vaccine in newly diagnosed glioma. Specified time point: week 5, during vaccination. What each vaccine dose contained was 300 ug of mutant IDH1 20-mer peptide, accompanied by topical imiquimod. Which antigens these TCRs recognize remains unknown. This table comes from immunoSEQ multiplex PCR, and its TCRdb copy is limited to in-frame clones, with some not included. The profile covers 32,000 or so clones, with approximately 83% appearing a single time and about 24% taken by the ten largest. The specimen was PBMCs, collected from a glioma patient whose treatment included an IDH1 peptide vaccine. The receptor set was obtained from a man aged 30 to 39 with glioma.

The chain couples TRBV2 to TRBJ2-7; a possible D gene is TRBD2 (5 bases). Germline V gene sequence: CDR1 SNHLY, CDR2 FYNNEI. The CDR3 runs to 14 residues. V gave up 4 bases and J gave up 1 base, with 11 bases separating them. This CDR3 is CASSAGRTSYEQYF. The CDR3 region has the DNA TGTGCCAGCAGTGCGGGCAGGACTTCCTACGAGCAGTACTTC.

The rearrangement links TRBV4-3 to TRBJ1-1; D unclear. Trimming shortened V by 0 bases and J by 3 bases, and 5 bases separated the two germline ends. CDR1 and CDR2 (germline): LGHNA, YSLEER. The CDR3 has 13 amino acids. The DNA for the CDR3 is TGCGCCAGCAGCCAAGAAACGGACACTGAAGCTTTCTTT. It specifies CASSQETDTEAFF.

This clone was found once. The chain links TRBV2 to TRBJ2-2; a weak D match, TRBD2 (5 bases). The CDR3 has 14 amino acids. Per germline, CDR1 SNHLY and CDR2 FYNNEI. Trimming cost V 7 bases and J 7 bases, with 16 bases left between them. The CDR3 bases are TGTGCCAGCAAACAGACACGGGATGGCGGGGAGCTGTTTTTT. It encodes CASKQTRDGGELFF.

J is TRBJ1-5 and V is TRBV19; 9 bases are a match to TRBD1. Germline lookup yields CDR1 LNHDA and CDR2 SQIVND (reference sequence). The trim removed 6 bases at V and 3 bases at J, leaving 9 bases unmatched. This CDR3 region has 16 residues. The CDR3 is CASSSRDRDHNQPQHF. The CDR3 nucleotides are TGTGCCAGTAGCAGCCGGGACAGGGACCACAATCAGCCCCAGCATTTT.

In this sample, this clone turned up once. The V gene is TRBV7-2, the J gene TRBJ2-5; D is unresolved. Germline V gene data show CDR1 as SGHTA and CDR2 as FQGNSA. V lost 7 bases and J lost 1, with 13 bases in between. CDR3 length equals 14 residues. The CDR3 coding sequence is TGTGCCAGCACCTCCCGACACCTCCAAGAGACCCAGTACTTC. Residues: CASTSRHLQETQYF.

This clone occurred once. The rearrangement links TRBV29-1 to TRBJ2-5, with D uncertain. Germline V CDR1 and CDR2: SQVTM, ANQGSEA. The CDR3 is made up of 13 amino acids. The V end lost 4 bases, the J end lost 1 base, and 10 bases lay between the germline ends. CDR3 bases: TGCAGCGTTGCCGTGGAGCCCCAAGAGACCCAGTACTTC. It yields the protein CSVAVEPQETQYF. Full variable domain (rest looked up from reference TRBV29-1 and TRBJ2-5): SAVISQKPSRDICQRGTSLTIQCQVDSQVTMMFWYRQQPGQSLTLIATANQGSEATYESGFVIDKFPISRPNLTFSTLTVSNMSPEDSSIYLCSVAVEPQETQYFGPGTRLLVL.

The chain employs TRBV2 and TRBJ2-1, with 8 nucleotides matching TRBD2. Germline V gene lookup returns CDR1 SNHLY and CDR2 FYNNEI. The V segment lost 5 bases and the J segment 5 bases; nucleotides outside the gene matches: 8. This CDR3 comprises 15 residues. CDR3 sequence reads: CASSRQRGLDNEQFF. CDR3 nucleotides: TGTGCCAGCAGTCGGCAGCGGGGGCTGGACAATGAGCAGTTCTTC.

Of note for this clone: Mismatch with germline at one junction end may stem from a read error. This chain links TRBV10-2 with TRBJ2-1; 9 bases are a match to TRBD1. CDR1 and CDR2 (germline): WSHSY, SAAADI. The CDR3 is made up of 15 amino acids. The CDR3 loop is CASRALRDREGNLLF. The CDR3 DNA sequence: TGCGCCAGCAGGGCACTCCGGGACAGGGAGGGTAATTTGCTCTTC.

This clone showed up just once. The V and J genes are TRBV4-3 and TRBJ2-7, with a possible D match to TRBD1 (6 bases). The CDR3 extends over 15 amino acids. CDR1 and CDR2 from the germline V gene are LGHNA and YSLEER. Trimming cost V 0 bases and J 1 base, with 10 bases left between them. CDR3: CASSQDPRGSYEQYF. In DNA, the CDR3 is TGCGCCAGCAGCCAAGACCCCAGGGGTTCCTACGAGCAGTACTTC.

The chain uses TRBV7-2 and TRBJ1-3; perhaps TRBD1 as D (6 bases). The CDR3 is 16 amino acids. Between the trimmed V and J ends, which lost 5 bases and 4 bases, there was a span of 18 bases. CDR1 SGHTA and CDR2 FQGNSA come from the germline V gene. The CDR3 region is CASSHVRGAGGNTIYF. Here the CDR3 DNA reads TGTGCCAGCAGCCACGTCAGGGGAGCGGGAGGAAACACCATATATTTT.

The rearrangement uses TRBV10-1 and TRBJ2-7, with a weak D call TRBD1 (5 bases). With 0 bases removed from V and 3 bases from J, the gap between germline ends came to 12 bases. The CDR3 extends over 15 amino acids. Germline CDR1 WNHNN, CDR2 SYGVQD (reference sequence). The CDR3: CASSESGRALYEQYF. DNA of the CDR3: TGCGCCAGCAGTGAGTCCGGCAGGGCCCTCTACGAGCAGTACTTC.

In this sample, this clone turned up a few times. The chain uses TRBV30 and TRBJ1-1; D is ambiguous. This CDR3 region has 15 residues. Germline assignment: CDR1 GTSNPN and CDR2 SVGIG (reference sequence). V was clipped by 0 bases and J by 0 bases, with 11 bases between them. CDR3 loop: CAWSVPDPMNTEAFF. The CDR3 DNA follows: TGTGCCTGGAGTGTACCGGACCCTATGAACACTGAAGCTTTCTTT.

The chain is built from TRBV7-2 and TRBJ1-4; TRBD1 aligns across 9 bases. The V gene end was trimmed by 2 bases and the J gene end by 8 bases; junction bases not matched to a gene: 6. CDR3 length equals 15 residues. CDR1 and CDR2 from the germline V gene are SGHTA and FQGNSA. The CDR3 DNA sequence: TGTGCCAGCAGCTTAATGGGACAGGGAAGCGAAAAACTGTTTTTT. This translates into CASSLMGQGSEKLFF.

The chain has TRBV4-2 and TRBJ1-1; D unresolved. The V and J ends lost 2 bases and 5 bases respectively, with 12 bases between them. The CDR3 spans 14 residues. In germline, CDR1 is LGHNA, CDR2 YNFKEQ. DNA of the CDR3: TGTGCCAGCAGCCAAACGCTGGGAGGTACTGAAGCTTTCTTT. This gives the protein CASSQTLGGTEAFF.

J is TRBJ2-2 and V is TRBV4-2; D remains unclear. CDR1 is LGHNA, CDR2 YNFKEQ, per germline. V shed 1 base and J shed 1 base, with 4 bases lying between them. CDR3 length equals 14 residues. DNA for the CDR3: TGTGCCAGCAGCCAAGCCAAGAACACCGGGGAGCTGTTTTTT. The encoded protein is CASSQAKNTGELFF.

This clone occurred once. The V and J genes are TRBV27 and TRBJ1-2; no reliable D call. Trimming shortened V by 5 bases and J by 0 bases, and 19 bases separated the two germline ends. This CDR3 spans 17 amino acids. Germline V lookup: CDR1 MNHEY, CDR2 SMNVEV (reference sequence). The CDR3 DNA is TGTGCCAGCAGTCCTCCGTTAGGTTTCAGAGCTAACTATGGCTACACCTTC. Translated: CASSPPLGFRANYGYTF.